The present entry profiles one TCR beta chain with its context. Its antigen is not known. Data came from immunoSEQ multiplex PCR; TCRdb stores just in-frame clones and leaves some out. The sample shows roughly 500,000 clones, approximately 95% of them seen only once. These data are taken from a study of shared clonotypes between healthy human individuals. General study points: Sequencing depth was predicted to influence how clonotypes are shared among donors.

The ends were cut back, 0 bases at V and 4 bases at J, with 17 bases in the middle. The germline V gene encodes CDR1 SGHDT and CDR2 YYEEEE. The CDR3 length is 18 residues. V is TRBV5-6 and J is TRBJ2-6; D not certain. The clonotype comes from a woman under 40 in good health. Sequenced: naive CD4+ T cells sorted from blood. Subset meaning: CD45RA+ positively selected. The chain's CDR3 is CASSLDFGRKTGANVLTF. For the CDR3, the DNA is TGTGCCAGCAGCTTGGATTTCGGCCGGAAGACCGGGGCCAACGTCCTGACTTTC.